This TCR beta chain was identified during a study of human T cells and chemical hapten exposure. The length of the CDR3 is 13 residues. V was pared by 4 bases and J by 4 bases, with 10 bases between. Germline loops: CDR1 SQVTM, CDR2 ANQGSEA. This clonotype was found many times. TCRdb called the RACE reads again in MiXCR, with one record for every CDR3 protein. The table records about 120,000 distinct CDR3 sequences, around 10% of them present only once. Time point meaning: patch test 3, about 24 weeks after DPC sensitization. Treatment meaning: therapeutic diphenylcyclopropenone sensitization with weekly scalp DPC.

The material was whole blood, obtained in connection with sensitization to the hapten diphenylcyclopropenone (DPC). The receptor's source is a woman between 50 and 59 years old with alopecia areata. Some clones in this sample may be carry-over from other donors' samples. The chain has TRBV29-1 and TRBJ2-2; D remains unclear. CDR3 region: CSVGALPTGELFF. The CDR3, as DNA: TGCAGCGTTGGAGCGCTACCCACCGGGGAGCTGTTTTTT.